The 12 T cell receptor beta chains in this list originate from one sample, sequenced in a study of blood T cell repertoires in COVID-19. Clones were sequenced by immunoSEQ multiplex PCR, and TCRdb holds only the in-frame ones, with some missing. In the table there are some 80,000 clones, approximately 78% of which are singletons. The sequenced sample was peripheral blood. These receptors were taken from a man aged 55 to 70 with COVID-19, enrolled during active disease.

A single count supports this clone. The CDR3 DNA sequence: TGTGCCAGTAGTAGACAGGGGGACGGTGGCTACACCTTC. Its translation: CASSRQGDGGYTF. The V and J genes are TRBV19 and TRBJ1-2, with 9 bases fitting TRBD1. The CDR3 sequence is 13 residues long. Germline V gives CDR1 LNHDA, CDR2 SQIVND (reference sequence). V gave up 4 bases and J gave up 7 bases; unmatched junction bases: 4.

The chain links TRBV29-1 to TRBJ1-2; the match to TRBD1 covers 9 bases. J lost 8 bases, V lost 0 bases, and 7 bases had no gene match. Germline V gene sequence: CDR1 SQVTM, CDR2 ANQGSEA. The CDR3 length is 14 residues. The CDR3 loop is CSVEDRDRDRGYTF. The DNA of the CDR3 is TGCAGCGTTGAAGATCGGGACAGGGATCGGGGCTACACCTTC.

V and J are TRBV11-2 and TRBJ2-2; 14 bases agree with TRBD2. Germline-derived CDR1 and CDR2 are SGHAT and FQNNGV. Trimming at V came to 8 bases and at J to 9 bases, leaving 5 bases not matched to a gene. This CDR3 has 14 residues. CDR3 loop: CASGGLAGGRELFF. In DNA form, the CDR3 reads TGTGCCAGCGGAGGACTAGCGGGAGGTCGGGAGCTGTTTTTT.

The rearrangement links TRBV5-1 to TRBJ1-1, with 10 positions matching TRBD1. The CDR3 is 18 amino acids. The germline V gene encodes CDR1 SGHRS and CDR2 YFSETQ. Trimming at V came to 6 bases and at J to 0 bases, leaving 14 bases not matched to a gene. For the CDR3, the DNA is TGCGCCAGCAAGTCTTTGGGACAGGGGCGAGAGCTGAACACTGAAGCTTTCTTT. Translation gives CASKSLGQGRELNTEAFF.

The chain carries TRBV18 and TRBJ2-7; possible D gene TRBD1, 5 bases. This CDR3 is 14 amino acids long. The V end lost 5 bases, the J end lost 0 bases, and 11 bases lay between the germline ends. CDR1 KGHSH and CDR2 LQKENI come from the germline V gene. The CDR3 protein is CASSSQGYSYEQYF. DNA of the CDR3: TGTGCCAGCTCATCTCAGGGATACTCCTACGAGCAGTACTTC.

The V gene is TRBV7-3, the J gene TRBJ2-2, with D possibly TRBD2 on 6 matching bases. The V gene's germline CDR1 is SGHTA and CDR2 FQGTGA. V was pared by 2 bases and J by 2 bases, with 9 bases between. The CDR3 sequence is 15 residues long. Here the CDR3 reads CASSLYSGNTGELFF. For the CDR3, the DNA is TGTGCCAGCAGCTTATATAGCGGAAACACCGGGGAGCTGTTTTTT.

The chain links TRBV14 to TRBJ2-5, with TRBD1 identical over 8 bases. The germline V gene has CDR1 SGHDN and CDR2 FVKESK. Unmatched junction bases numbered 5, after V lost 4 bases and J lost 1 base. This CDR3 is 15 amino acids long. In nucleotides, the CDR3 is TGTGCCAGCAGCCTGGACAGGGACTTCCAAGAGACCCAGTACTTC. This gives the protein CASSLDRDFQETQYF.

The genes are TRBV20-1 and TRBJ2-1, with D unresolved. V was shortened by 3 bases and J by 5 bases, with 5 bases between the two germline ends. This CDR3 region has 11 residues. Germline-derived CDR1 and CDR2 are DFQATT and SNEGSKA (reference sequence). CDR3 nucleotides: TGCAGTGCTAGCAGGAACAATGAGCAGTTCTTC. Protein: CSASRNNEQFF.

The rearrangement uses TRBV6-4 and TRBJ2-2, with a possible D match to TRBD1 (5 bases). The CDR3 is 16 amino acids. Germline lookup yields CDR1 MRHNA and CDR2 SNTAGT. Trimming cost V 0 bases and J 4 bases, with 12 bases left between them. The CDR3, as DNA: TGTGCCAGCAGTGACTCGGGGCCTAAACCCACCGGGGAGCTGTTTTTT. Translated, it gives CASSDSGPKPTGELFF.

This clone was seen only a few times. The chain combines TRBV30 with TRBJ1-2, with 10 nucleotides matching TRBD1. The V gene end was trimmed by 6 bases and the J gene end by 2 bases; junction bases not matched to a gene: 12. Germline CDR1 reads GTSNPN; CDR2 reads SVGIG (reference sequence). The CDR3 is 16 residues long. The CDR3 is CACLAGDRGGNYGYTF. Here the CDR3 DNA reads TGTGCCTGTCTTGCTGGGGACAGGGGTGGCAACTATGGCTACACCTTC.

This clone was seen a handful of times. The chain is built from TRBV7-2 and TRBJ1-5; tentative D call: TRBD1 (5 bases). Germline values: CDR1 SGHTA, CDR2 FQGNSA. The CDR3 sequence is 16 residues long. Trimming cost V 1 base and J 6 bases, with 16 bases left between them. CDR3 in DNA: TGTGCCAGCAGCTTAGGGGGGGACTTGCGGGTTCAGCCCCAGCATTTT. Protein product: CASSLGGDLRVQPQHF.

The CDR3 region is CASSLGGGPRMNTEAFF. CDR3 nucleotides: TGCGCCAGCAGCTTGGGCGGGGGACCTCGGATGAACACTGAAGCTTTCTTT. The genes are TRBV5-1 and TRBJ1-1, with D maybe TRBD1 (5 bases). Germline V gene lookup returns CDR1 SGHRS and CDR2 YFSETQ. Trimming pared 0 bases from V and 0 bases from J, leaving 15 bases between. This CDR3 region has 17 residues.